A selection of T cell receptor beta chains follows, all from one sample in a study of shared clonotypes between healthy human individuals. Data came from immunoSEQ multiplex PCR; TCRdb stores just in-frame clones and leaves some out. The sample has roughly 1,500,000 clones; 95% to 99% are singletons. The sequencing input was naive CD4+ T cells sorted from blood. All receptors come from a man aged 30 to 39 in good health. Both conserved end residues are part of each CDR3. The D gene is left open where the match is weak. Where a row states a size, it is once, few, many or the class of an expanded clone; other rows omit it.

D gene	V gene	clone size	J gene	CDR3 DNA	CDR3 protein
-	TRBV27	-	TRBJ2-3	TGTGCCAGCAGTTTAGGGGGTGGTCGCACAGATACGCAGTATTTT	CASSLGGGRTDTQYF
TRBD1	TRBV6-1	-	TRBJ2-7	TGTGCCAGCAGTGCTAGGACAGGCCCCTACGAGCAGTACTTC	CASSARTGPYEQYF
-	TRBV2	-	TRBJ2-2	TGTGCCAGCGCTGACAGGTTATCGAACACCGGGGAGCTGTTTTTT	CASADRLSNTGELFF
TRBD2	TRBV4-3	-	TRBJ2-7	TGCGCCAGCAGCCAAGCTATTGGCGGGAGTGGCGCCTACGAGCAGTACTTC	CASSQAIGGSGAYEQYF
TRBD1	TRBV7-8	-	TRBJ2-1	TGTGCCAGCAGCTTACTAGGGGACAGGGGGCTTTGGAATGAGCAGTTCTTC	CASSLLGDRGLWNEQFF
-	TRBV27	-	TRBJ2-3	TGTGCCAGCAGTCCCTACCCGACAGGTAGCACAGATACGCAGTATTTT	CASSPYPTGSTDTQYF
-	TRBV19	-	TRBJ1-5	TGTGCCAGTAGTATCGGGACAAGAAATCAGCCCCAGCATTTT	CASSIGTRNQPQHF
TRBD1	TRBV6-1	-	TRBJ2-3	TGTGCCAGCAGTGAGAGACAGGGCCACCTCACAGATACGCAGTATTTT	CASSERQGHLTDTQYF
-	TRBV20-1	few	TRBJ1-1	TGCAGTGCTAGTAGGGCGGGGGAAGCTTTCTTT	CSASRAGEAFF
-	TRBV6-4	once	TRBJ1-1	TGTGCCAGCAGTGACCCAATGACCCCCGTAGCTTTCTTT	CASSDPMTPVAFF
-	TRBV7-9	-	TRBJ2-1	TGTGCCAGCAGCTCTAGGCCCGATCAGGGGGGATCCTACAATGAGCAGTTCTTC	CASSSRPDQGGSYNEQFF
-	TRBV7-9	-	TRBJ2-3	TGTGCCAGCAGCGCCACGGACAGCACAGATACGCAGTATTTT	CASSATDSTDTQYF
-	TRBV28	-	TRBJ2-7	TGTGCCAGCCATGGGAACCTCTACGAGCAGTACTTC	CASHGNLYEQYF
-	TRBV13	-	TRBJ1-5	TGTGCCAGCAGCAAACAGGGTTGGGGTAGCAATCAGCCCCAGCATTTT	CASSKQGWGSNQPQHF
-	TRBV7-2	-	TRBJ2-7	TGTGCCAGCAGCCAAGGGGGTACCACGGCCTACGAGCAGTACTTC	CASSQGGTTAYEQYF
TRBD2	TRBV5-1	-	TRBJ2-3	TGCGCCAGCAGCTTACTTAGCGGGAGGGAAGATACGCAGTATTTT	CASSLLSGREDTQYF
-	TRBV7-7	-	TRBJ2-1	TGTGCTAGCAGCTTCGGGAAGGCCTCCTACAATGAGCAGTTCTTC	CASSFGKASYNEQFF
TRBD1	TRBV15	-	TRBJ2-1	TGTGCCACCAGCTACCCAGGGGGCGAGAACAATGAGCAGTTCTTC	CATSYPGGENNEQFF
-	TRBV5-1	-	TRBJ2-3	TGCGCCAGCAACGCCCGTGTTGGAGCGGTAGGCACAGATACGCAGTATTTT	CASNARVGAVGTDTQYF
TRBD1	TRBV7-6	-	TRBJ2-3	TGTGCCAGCAGCCGTCGAGACAGGGGGCAGGATACGCAGTATTTT	CASSRRDRGQDTQYF
-	TRBV7-2	-	TRBJ2-3	TGTGCCAGCAGCGCTAGTCCCAATACGCAGTATTTT	CASSASPNTQYF
TRBD2	TRBV6-6	-	TRBJ2-1	TGTGCCAGCAGTTCGCACCTAGCGGATACGCAGTTCTTC	CASSSHLADTQFF
-	TRBV5-1	-	TRBJ2-5	TGCGCCAGCAGCTTGGTGTCTGGGACGGGTGGCGAGACCCAGTACTTC	CASSLVSGTGGETQYF
-	TRBV5-4	-	TRBJ1-2	TGTGCCAGCAGCCCCTTGGGAGGGGCTGCTGGCTACACCTTC	CASSPLGGAAGYTF
-	TRBV5-1	-	TRBJ2-7	TGCGCCAGCAGCTTGCCGGGGCAGGTCTACGAGCAGTACTTC	CASSLPGQVYEQYF
-	TRBV28	-	TRBJ1-1	TGTGCCAGCAGGCCCGTTCCCTTATCAATCGCTTTCTTT	CASRPVPLSIAFF
-	TRBV19	-	TRBJ2-7	TGTGCCAGTAGTATTTCCCCCGGGGAGCAGTACTTC	CASSISPGEQYF
TRBD1	TRBV28	-	TRBJ1-1	TGTGCCAGCAGTTCGACAGGGTTGAACACTGAAGCTTTCTTT	CASSSTGLNTEAFF
-	TRBV11-3	-	TRBJ2-7	TGTGCCAGCAGCCGACAGGGAGGGTACGAGCAGTACTTC	CASSRQGGYEQYF
-	TRBV15	-	TRBJ1-3	TGTGCCACCACGTTGGGGGTTGGAAACACCATATATTTT	CATTLGVGNTIYF
-	TRBV6-5	-	TRBJ2-1	TGTGCCAGCAGCTCCGGGACCCACAATGAGCAGTTCTTC	CASSSGTHNEQFF
TRBD1	TRBV25-1	-	TRBJ2-7	TGTGCCAGCAGTGAATACGGACAGGGCTACGAGCAGTACTTC	CASSEYGQGYEQYF
-	TRBV29-1	-	TRBJ1-2	TGCAGCGGGCGGGTTTCCGATGGCTACACCTTC	CSGRVSDGYTF
-	TRBV27	once	TRBJ2-1	TGTGCCAGCAGTTTAAAACTAGTGAGTGAGCAGTTCTTC	CASSLKLVSEQFF
TRBD1	TRBV6-6	-	TRBJ2-3	TGTGCCACCAGAGAGCCCGGGACAGCCCAGAATACGCAGTATTTT	CATREPGTAQNTQYF
-	TRBV10-3	-	TRBJ2-2	TGTGCCATGCGGAGGGCCGAGGTCGGGGAGCTGTTTTTT	CAMRRAEVGELFF
-	TRBV2	-	TRBJ1-1	TGTGCCAGCAGGGTGGACAGTCAGAACACTGAAGCTTTCTTT	CASRVDSQNTEAFF
-	TRBV5-3	-	TRBJ1-4	TGTGCCAGAAGCTTAGGAACTACGACGGGAGAGGAAAAACTGTTTTTT	CARSLGTTTGEEKLFF
-	TRBV5-1	-	TRBJ1-5	TGCGCCAGCAGCTTGATGGGGCAGGGTGGCAATCAGCCCCAGCATTTT	CASSLMGQGGNQPQHF
-	TRBV28	-	TRBJ2-4	TGTGCCAGCAGTTCCGCCCTACTAGCCAAAAACATTCAGTACTTC	CASSSALLAKNIQYF
-	TRBV2	-	TRBJ1-2	TGTGCCAGCAGTGAAGCAACTAACTATGGCTACACCTTC	CASSEATNYGYTF
-	TRBV10-1	-	TRBJ2-2	TGCGCCAGCAGGAAGACAGTCACCGGGGAGCTGTTTTTT	CASRKTVTGELFF
-	TRBV5-1	-	TRBJ2-3	TGCGCCAGCAGCTTTTCAACGTTTACAGATACGCAGTATTTT	CASSFSTFTDTQYF
-	TRBV6-5	-	TRBJ2-5	TGTGCCAGCAGTTACTCTTGGGGCAGCGAGGGGACCCAGTACTTC	CASSYSWGSEGTQYF
-	TRBV7-6	-	TRBJ2-7	TGTGCCAGCAGCTTTTTAGACACCCCGGTCGCCTACGAGCAGTACTTC	CASSFLDTPVAYEQYF
-	TRBV15	-	TRBJ2-3	TGTGCCACCAGCAGAGATCTAGCAGTTGGTGATACGCAGTATTTT	CATSRDLAVGDTQYF
-	TRBV7-3	-	TRBJ2-1	TGTGCCAGCAGCTCCCAAATACCAAATGAGCAGTTCTTC	CASSSQIPNEQFF
TRBD1	TRBV9	-	TRBJ2-7	TGTGCCAGCAGCGCATGGGACAGGAACTACGAGCAGTACTTC	CASSAWDRNYEQYF
TRBD2	TRBV7-9	-	TRBJ2-7	TGTGCCAGCAGCCTGGCAGCGGGAACCTACGAGCAGTACTTC	CASSLAAGTYEQYF
-	TRBV20-1	-	TRBJ2-5	TGCAGTGCTAGCACCCAAGAGACCCAGTACTTC	CSASTQETQYF